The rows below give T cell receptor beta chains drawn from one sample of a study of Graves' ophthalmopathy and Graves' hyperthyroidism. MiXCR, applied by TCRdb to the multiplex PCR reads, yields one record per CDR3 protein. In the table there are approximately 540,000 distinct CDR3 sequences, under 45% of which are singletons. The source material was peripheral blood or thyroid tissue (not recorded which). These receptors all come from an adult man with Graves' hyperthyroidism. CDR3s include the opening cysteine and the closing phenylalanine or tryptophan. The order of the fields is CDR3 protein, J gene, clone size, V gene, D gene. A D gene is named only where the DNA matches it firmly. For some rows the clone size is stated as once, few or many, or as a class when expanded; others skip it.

CDR3: CASSERFNSPLHF
J: TRBJ1-6
size: many
V: TRBV6-1
D: .

CDR3: CASSLAWGQETQYF
J: TRBJ2-5
size: many
V: TRBV7-2
D: .

CDR3: CASSEWDVPGANALTF
J: TRBJ2-6
size: .
V: TRBV6-1
D: .

CDR3: CATSRDLSLNSYEQYF
J: TRBJ2-7
size: .
V: TRBV15
D: .

CDR3: CASSEGASERAGELFF
J: TRBJ2-2
size: .
V: TRBV12-3/TRBV12-4
D: .

CDR3: CASSLFGGTRDYEQYF
J: TRBJ2-7
size: few
V: TRBV7-8
D: TRBD2

CDR3: CSARYGGGGDQETQYF
J: TRBJ2-5
size: .
V: TRBV20-1
D: .

CDR3: CASSQPGRSSYEQYF
J: TRBJ2-7
size: many
V: TRBV7-2
D: .

CDR3: CAISSGGAF
J: TRBJ1-4
size: .
V: TRBV10-3
D: .

CDR3: CASSSRVVETQYF
J: TRBJ2-5
size: .
V: TRBV7-2
D: .